A single sample is the source of the 26 T cell receptor beta chains below, sequenced in a study of blood T cell repertoires in COVID-19 (dated by TCRdb to 2020 to 2021). Library generation was performed with the immunoSEQ multiplex PCR assay. In its TCRdb copy, this immuneACCESS table keeps in-frame sequences only and misses some clones. Where compared with another copy, unresolved V genes explain less than half of these, and the others have no known cause. The sample includes 250,000 to 300,000 clones, with 75% to 90% observed a single time. The ten largest clones take up less than 6% of the sample. Sequencing was done on a sample of peripheral blood. The receptors stem from a man aged 55 to 70 who had recovered from COVID-19.

The V gene is TRBV10-3, the J gene TRBJ2-7; 13 bases are a match to TRBD2. Per the germline V gene, CDR1 is ENHRY and CDR2 is SYGVKD. CDR3 length: 15 amino acids. The V gene end was trimmed by 3 bases and the J gene end by 9 bases; junction bases not matched to a gene: 8. The CDR3 sequence: CAISDSGTSGTWQYF. In DNA, the CDR3 is TGTGCCATCAGTGACTCCGGGACTAGCGGGACGTGGCAGTACTTC.

The V and J genes are TRBV3-1 (or the pseudogene TRBV3-2) and TRBJ2-3, with 10 bases aligning to TRBD1. The CDR3 extends over 15 amino acids. Per the germline V gene, CDR1 is LGHDT and CDR2 is YNNKEL (reference sequence). The junction had 4 bases not matched to a gene; V was cut back by 0 bases and J by 7 bases. The CDR3 is CASSQDLDRGNTQYF. In nucleotides, the CDR3 is TGTGCCAGCAGCCAAGATCTGGACAGGGGGAATACGCAGTATTTT.

This chain connects TRBV6-2 or TRBV6-3 to TRBJ1-2; D not certain. The V gene's germline CDR1 is MNHEY and CDR2 SVGEGT. The V and J ends lost 2 bases and 6 bases respectively, with 13 bases between them. The CDR3 runs 14 residues. The CDR3 protein is CASSYVVEIHGYTF. The CDR3 DNA follows: TGTGCCAGCAGTTACGTGGTGGAGATACATGGCTACACCTTC.

V and J are TRBV19 and TRBJ1-5; 9 bases are a match to TRBD1. The V gene's germline CDR1 is LNHDA and CDR2 SQIVND (reference sequence). The ends lost 4 bases at V and 0 bases at J; junction bases unmatched: 1. The CDR3 covers 15 residues. The DNA of the CDR3 is TGTGCCAGTAGTAGGACAGGGGATAGCAATCAGCCCCAGCATTTT. The encoded protein is CASSRTGDSNQPQHF.

V gene TRBV24-1 combines with J gene TRBJ2-3; 8 nucleotides align to TRBD1. Germline V lookup: CDR1 KGHDR, CDR2 SFDVKD. The V and J ends lost 9 bases and 2 bases, in that order; junction bases with no gene match: 6. The CDR3 extends over 14 amino acids. The CDR3 DNA reads TGTGCCACCTCCGGGACAGGACCCACAGATACGCAGTATTTT. Protein: CATSGTGPTDTQYF.

The chain is built from TRBV19 and TRBJ2-7, with D possibly being TRBD2 (6 bases). CDR1 is LNHDA and CDR2 is SQIVND in the germline V gene (reference sequence). V lost 2 bases and J 0 bases, leaving 11 bases between the germline ends. The CDR3 has 15 amino acids. The chain's CDR3 is CASSIQGGLSYEQYF. Written as DNA, the CDR3 is TGTGCCAGTAGTATACAGGGAGGCCTCTCCTACGAGCAGTACTTC.

This clone was found once. The rearrangement joins TRBV5-1 to TRBJ2-1, with TRBD1 matching 7 bases. The junction had 14 bases not matched to a gene; V was cut back by 1 base and J by 10 bases. From germline, CDR1 is SGHRS and CDR2 YFSETQ. The CDR3 length is 16 residues. For the CDR3, the DNA is TGCGCCAGCAGCTTGTTAGTTTCCTTACAGGGGAGCGAGCAGTTCTTC. This gives the protein CASSLLVSLQGSEQFF. The full variable domain, rest sourced from reference TRBV5-1 and TRBJ2-1, is KAGVTQTPRYLIKTRGQQVTLSCSPISGHRSVSWYQQTPGQGLQFLFEYFSETQRNKGNFPGRFSGRQFSNSRSEMNVSTLELGDSALYLCASSLLVSLQGSEQFFGPGTRLTVL.

The sample holds a few counts of this clone. The V gene is TRBV7-6, the J gene TRBJ2-7; tentative D call: TRBD1 (5 bases). Germline V lookup: CDR1 SGHVS, CDR2 FNYEAQ. Trimming removed 5 bases from V and 4 bases from J, with 18 bases in between. The CDR3 is 15 amino acids. CDR3 loop: CASSREWGPTYEQYF. DNA of the CDR3: TGTGCCAGCAGCCGAGAGTGGGGCCCCACATACGAGCAGTACTTC.

J is TRBJ2-1 and V is TRBV24-1; 8 bases line up with TRBD1. The V gene end was trimmed by 4 bases and the J gene end by 7 bases; junction bases not matched to a gene: 14. Looked up from germline, CDR1 is KGHDR and CDR2 is SFDVKD. This CDR3 is 17 amino acids long. CDR3 DNA sequence: TGTGCCACCAGTGACCATGGTCAGGGGGCGCGTGTGAATGAGCAGTTCTTC. Its translation: CATSDHGQGARVNEQFF.

This sequence joins TRBV13 and TRBJ2-1; 9 bases line up with TRBD2. Germline V gives CDR1 PRHDT, CDR2 FYEKMQ (reference sequence). J lost 4 bases, V lost 5 bases, and 6 bases had no gene match. The CDR3 runs 15 residues. The CDR3 sequence: CASSQGLAKYNEQFF. DNA of the CDR3: TGTGCCAGCAGCCAGGGACTAGCCAAATACAATGAGCAGTTCTTC.

The chain joins TRBV9 to TRBJ1-6, with D hard to call. Deletions cut 0 bases from V and 10 bases from J, with 11 bases between. Germline loops: CDR1 SGDLS, CDR2 YYNGEE. The CDR3 is 14 residues long. The CDR3 sequence is CASSVAQVESPLHF. The DNA of the CDR3 is TGTGCCAGCAGCGTAGCCCAGGTCGAATCACCCCTCCACTTT.

The chain joins TRBV11-1 to TRBJ2-3; D might be TRBD1 (5 bases). V was pared by 1 base and J by 9 bases, with 8 bases between. This CDR3 has 12 amino acids. The V gene's germline CDR1 is SGHAT and CDR2 FQDESV (reference sequence). CDR3 region: CASSLGQSTQYF. Here the CDR3 DNA reads TGTGCCAGCAGCTTAGGACAGAGCACGCAGTATTTT.

The chain employs TRBV29-1 and TRBJ2-3; possibly TRBD1 for D (6 bases). The CDR3 is 12 amino acids. The V gene's germline CDR1 is SQVTM and CDR2 ANQGSEA. The V gene lost 4 bases and the J gene lost 8 bases, with 13 bases spanning the gap. The CDR3 loop is CSVAPPGATQYF. CDR3 DNA sequence: TGCAGCGTTGCACCCCCAGGGGCTACGCAGTATTTT.

This clone was observed once. This chain uses TRBV6-5 with TRBJ2-2; 9 bases map to TRBD1. The ends lost 7 bases at V and 6 bases at J; junction bases unmatched: 9. Per the germline V gene, CDR1 is MNHEY and CDR2 is SVGAGI. The CDR3 sequence is 15 residues long. The DNA for the CDR3 is TGTGCCAGCAAAAGGACAGGGGTTGTGGCCGGGGAGCTGTTTTTT. This codes for CASKRTGVVAGELFF.

This sequence joins TRBV5-1 and TRBJ2-5; 9 bases agree with TRBD2. The germline V gene has CDR1 SGHRS and CDR2 YFSETQ. CDR3 length equals 15 residues. With 3 bases clipped from V and 4 bases from J, the junction kept 7 bases outside the gene matches. CDR3 in DNA: TGCGCCAGCAGCTCCAGCGGGGGGCGAGGAGAGACCCAGTACTTC. It translates to CASSSSGGRGETQYF. The full variable domain, its missing parts supplied by reference TRBV5-1 and TRBJ2-5, is KAGVTQTPRYLIKTRGQQVTLSCSPISGHRSVSWYQQTPGQGLQFLFEYFSETQRNKGNFPGRFSGRQFSNSRSEMNVSTLELGDSALYLCASSSSGGRGETQYFGPGTRLLVL.

V and J are TRBV19 and TRBJ1-2; D possibly corresponds to TRBD1 (5 bases). The CDR3 length is 16 residues. Trimming stripped 5 bases from V and 1 base from J, with 17 bases between. In germline, CDR1 is LNHDA, CDR2 SQIVND (reference sequence). CDR3 residues: CASSSGLTSYNYGYTF. CDR3 DNA sequence: TGTGCCAGTAGTTCGGGACTCACCTCTTATAACTATGGCTACACCTTC.

This chain joins TRBV10-3 and TRBJ2-2, with 8 positions matching TRBD1. This CDR3 is 14 amino acids long. V lost 6 bases, J lost 4 bases, and 4 bases stayed unmatched. CDR1 and CDR2 from the germline V gene are ENHRY and SYGVKD. The chain's CDR3 is CAIRDRVPTGELFF. CDR3 bases: TGTGCCATCAGGGACAGGGTGCCCACCGGGGAGCTGTTTTTT.

The V call is TRBV19, the J call TRBJ1-3, with TRBD1 as a possible D gene (5 bases). V shed 5 bases and J shed 1 base, with 9 bases lying between them. Germline CDR1 reads LNHDA; CDR2 reads SQIVND (reference sequence). This CDR3 region has 14 residues. CDR3 sequence: CASSFGGSGNTIYF. CDR3 bases: TGTGCCAGTAGTTTCGGGGGGTCTGGAAACACCATATATTTT.

This clone occurred a few times. This chain links TRBV5-1 with TRBJ2-1; 9 bases fit TRBD1. This CDR3 is 15 amino acids long. J was trimmed by 4 bases and V by 0 bases; bases with no gene match: 2. Germline CDR1 is SGHRS and CDR2 is YFSETQ. The CDR3 DNA reads TGCGCCAGCAGCTTGGGGACAGGGGAGTACAATGAGCAGTTCTTC. This encodes CASSLGTGEYNEQFF.

About this clone: Additional DNA sequences in this sample encode the identical CDR3. This chain joins TRBV6-5 and TRBJ2-2, with a tentative D call TRBD2 (5 bases). The length of the CDR3 is 12 residues. V dropped 6 bases and J dropped 3 bases, with 5 bases sitting between them. Germline-derived CDR1 and CDR2 are MNHEY and SVGAGI. The CDR3 bases are TGTGCCAGCAGGAGGGACACCGGGGAGCTGTTTTTT. The encoded protein is CASRRDTGELFF.

V usage is TRBV28 and J usage is TRBJ1-1; D is ambiguous. The CDR3 loop spans 14 amino acids. Germline CDR1 MDHEN, CDR2 SYDVKM. The V end was cut by 3 bases, the J end by 6 bases, with 14 bases between. CDR3 coding DNA: TGTGCCAGCAGTTTGGGGAGTAAGGAGGCTGAAGCTTTCTTT. Encoded protein: CASSLGSKEAEAFF.

The V gene is TRBV7-9, the J gene TRBJ1-4; D remains ambiguous. CDR1 and CDR2 (germline): SEHNR, FQNEAQ (reference sequence). CDR3 length equals 14 residues. V lost 5 bases and J lost 5, with 12 bases in between. The DNA of the CDR3 is TGTGCCAGCAGCCCCACGGGTCTGAATGAAAAACTGTTTTTT. It encodes CASSPTGLNEKLFF.

This clone was counted once. This rearrangement joins TRBV5-1 to TRBJ2-2; 7 bases match TRBD1. Germline CDR1 reads SGHRS; CDR2 reads YFSETQ. J gave up 6 bases and V 4 bases, and 6 bases lay outside the gene matches. The CDR3 has 14 amino acids. This CDR3 is CASSQKTGSGELFF. The CDR3 coding sequence is TGCGCCAGCAGCCAAAAGACAGGGTCCGGGGAGCTGTTTTTT.

This chain links TRBV6-5 with TRBJ1-2; D gene unclear. From germline, CDR1 is MNHEY and CDR2 SVGAGI. The V and J ends lost 7 bases and 10 bases respectively, with 13 bases between them. This CDR3 has 11 residues. The CDR3 is CASNWRSNYTF. The CDR3 DNA is TGTGCCAGCAACTGGAGGTCCAACTACACCTTC.

The V and J genes are TRBV10-1 and TRBJ2-1; 8 bases agree with TRBD1. The V and J ends lost 8 bases and 3 bases, in that order; junction bases with no gene match: 3. The germline V gene encodes CDR1 WNHNN and CDR2 SYGVQD (reference sequence). CDR3 size: 13 residues. CDR3: CASGGQVYNEQFF. The CDR3 DNA follows: TGCGCCAGCGGGGGACAGGTCTACAATGAGCAGTTCTTC.

For this clone: Distinct nucleotide sequences in the sample also encode this CDR3. V gene TRBV28 combines with J gene TRBJ1-2; no firm D call. Germline V gene data show CDR1 as MDHEN and CDR2 as SYDVKM. Trimming removed 2 bases from V and 0 bases from J, with 7 bases in between. CDR3 length: 14 residues. This chain's CDR3 is CASSLGQTNYGYTF. CDR3 coding DNA: TGTGCCAGCAGTTTAGGGCAGACTAACTATGGCTACACCTTC.